This T cell receptor (beta chain) was captured in a study of cytomegalovirus exposure and HLA in healthy donors. PCR involved 60 Vbeta and 13 Jbeta primers. Measured with immunoSEQ multiplex PCR; TCRdb has only the in-frame clones, and not every one. This sample carries 150,000 to 200,000 clones, roughly 84% of them seen once, and the ten largest clones take 2.6%. V lost 2 bases to trimming and J lost 0 bases, with 13 bases between them. This CDR3 comprises 16 residues. CDR1 and CDR2 from the germline V gene are SGHVS and FNYEAQ. Source material: PBMCs. The clonotype comes from a woman in her forties or fifties in good health and CMV-seropositive. The V and J genes are TRBV7-6 and TRBJ1-1; D call uncertain. CDR3 region: CASSLYGTGMNTEAFF. The CDR3 nucleotides are TGTGCCAGCAGCTTATATGGTACGGGAATGAACACTGAAGCTTTCTTT.